These 4 T cell receptor beta chains came from one sample sequenced in a study of blood T cell repertoires in COVID-19. Clones were read by immunoSEQ multiplex PCR, and TCRdb kept only the in-frame ones, dropping some. Of 120,000 to 150,000 clones in the sample, 82% were seen once. The sample consisted of peripheral blood. These TCRs come from a woman of 80 years or more with acute or convalescent COVID-19.

This clone was counted a few times. V gene TRBV5-4 combines with J gene TRBJ2-7; 10 bases are a match to TRBD2. Germline V gives CDR1 SGHNT, CDR2 YYREEE (reference sequence). The CDR3 runs to 17 residues. V was clipped by 4 bases and J by 4 bases; unmatched bases: 14. The CDR3 is CASSRRDLLAGGYEQYF. CDR3 sequence (DNA): TGTGCCAGCAGCCGGAGGGATTTATTAGCGGGAGGATACGAGCAGTACTTC.

The rearrangement joins TRBV2 to TRBJ2-2, with TRBD2 matching 7 bases. Germline-derived CDR1 and CDR2 are SNHLY and FYNNEI. There are 19 residues in the CDR3. Trimming took 0 bases from V and 3 from J; bases not matched to a gene: 13. The CDR3 loop reads CASSEARPSGARDTGELFF. CDR3 nucleotides: TGTGCCAGCAGTGAAGCGAGGCCAAGCGGGGCTCGGGACACCGGGGAGCTGTTTTTT.

The chain recombines TRBV27 with TRBJ2-5, with TRBD1 matching 7 bases. This CDR3 spans 13 amino acids. The germline gives CDR1 MNHEY, CDR2 SMNVEV (reference sequence). J lost 5 bases, V lost 7 bases, and 7 bases had no gene match. CDR3 bases: TGTGCCAGCACTCCCGGCAGGGGGGAGACCCAGTACTTC. It specifies CASTPGRGETQYF.

The J gene is TRBJ1-1, the V gene TRBV19; 12 bases are a match to TRBD1. The CDR3 contains 14 residues. CDR1 is LNHDA, CDR2 SQIVND, per germline (reference sequence). Trimming took 6 bases from V and 8 from J; bases not matched to a gene: 7. As DNA, the CDR3 is TGTGCCAGTAGCAAGGGACAGGGGGCCCTGGAAGCTTTCTTT. Its translation: CASSKGQGALEAFF.